These T cell receptor beta chains were read from a single sample in a study of neurological immune-mediated disorders. One entry per CDR3 protein results from TCRdb running MiXCR on the 5' RACE reads. The sample records around 33,000 distinct CDR3 sequences, 20% to 25% being singletons. The sequenced material came from CD4+ T cells from blood. The receptors here all came from a man aged 45-65 years with HTLV-1-associated myelopathy (HAM/TSP). Each CDR3 is given with its conserved first and last residue. Each record gives: CDR3 DNA, CDR3 protein, D gene, clone size, J gene, V gene. A D gene is named only where the DNA matches it firmly. Expanded clones get a size class; other rows say once, few or many, or leave the size out.

CDR3nt: TGTGCCAGCAGCTTTAGGGGGGGACTAGCGGGGAATGAGCAGTTCTTC; CDR3aa: CASSFRGGLAGNEQFF; d_gene: TRBD2; abundance: many; j_gene: TRBJ2-1; v_gene: TRBV7-2
CDR3nt: TGTGCCAGCAGCCCCATGGGAGGGGCACGGAACACCGGTGATCTGTTTTTT; CDR3aa: CASSPMGGARNTGDLFF; d_gene: TRBD2; abundance: NA; j_gene: TRBJ2-2; v_gene: TRBV7-8
CDR3nt: TGTGCCAGCAGTTACAGCGGGGGCACAGATACGCAGTATTTT; CDR3aa: CASSYSGGTDTQYF; d_gene: TRBD2; abundance: many; j_gene: TRBJ2-3; v_gene: TRBV6-5
CDR3nt: TGTGCCAGCAGCTTACCCTTAAGGAACACTGAAGCTTTCTTT; CDR3aa: CASSLPLRNTEAFF; d_gene: NA; abundance: many; j_gene: TRBJ1-1; v_gene: TRBV11-2
CDR3nt: TGTGCCAGCAGTTTAGACAGGGGACAGCCCCAGCATTTT; CDR3aa: CASSLDRGQPQHF; d_gene: TRBD1; abundance: many; j_gene: TRBJ1-5; v_gene: TRBV12-3/TRBV12-4
CDR3nt: TGCGCCAGCAGCCCGAACACCGGGACAAATCAGCCCCAGCATTTT; CDR3aa: CASSPNTGTNQPQHF; d_gene: NA; abundance: many; j_gene: TRBJ1-5; v_gene: TRBV5-1
CDR3nt: TGCAGTGCTAGAGCCGGCGACAGGGTTAAAGATGGCTACACCTTC; CDR3aa: CSARAGDRVKDGYTF; d_gene: TRBD1; abundance: many; j_gene: TRBJ1-2; v_gene: TRBV20-1
CDR3nt: TGCAGTGCTAGAGGAGGCGGGGGGGCATGGGGTGGCTACACCTTC; CDR3aa: CSARGGGGAWGGYTF; d_gene: NA; abundance: many; j_gene: TRBJ1-2; v_gene: TRBV20-1
CDR3nt: TGTGCCAGCAGCCAAGGAACTAGCAGCCACGAGCAGTACTTC; CDR3aa: CASSQGTSSHEQYF; d_gene: NA; abundance: many; j_gene: TRBJ2-7; v_gene: TRBV3-1
CDR3nt: TGTGCCAGCCAGAAACGGGACAGGGCAACTAATGAAAAACTGTTTTTT; CDR3aa: CASQKRDRATNEKLFF; d_gene: TRBD1; abundance: many; j_gene: TRBJ1-4; v_gene: TRBV12-3/TRBV12-4
CDR3nt: TGCATTGCTAGTAGGGGGAGTCCCCCAGATACGCAATATTTT; CDR3aa: CIASRGSPPDTQYF; d_gene: NA; abundance: NA; j_gene: TRBJ2-3; v_gene: TRBV20-1
CDR3nt: TGTGCCAGCAGCCAGGGACAGGGAATGTTCGGCTACACCTTC; CDR3aa: CASSQGQGMFGYTF; d_gene: TRBD1; abundance: many; j_gene: TRBJ1-2; v_gene: TRBV7-9
CDR3nt: TGTGCCAGCACCCCGCTCCCTGTACTCGGTGATGAGCAGTTCTTC; CDR3aa: CASTPLPVLGDEQFF; d_gene: NA; abundance: many; j_gene: TRBJ2-1; v_gene: TRBV5-6
CDR3nt: TGCAGTGCTGTCCCAGGGGGCAGGTCCGGGGAGCTGTTTTTT; CDR3aa: CSAVPGGRSGELFF; d_gene: TRBD1; abundance: few; j_gene: TRBJ2-2; v_gene: TRBV20-1
CDR3nt: TGTGCCAGCAGCTTAGGAGTCCTCTCGAGGGTTCATTCACCCCTCCACTTT; CDR3aa: CASSLGVLSRVHSPLHF; d_gene: NA; abundance: many; j_gene: TRBJ1-6; v_gene: TRBV7-2
CDR3nt: TGTGCCAGTAGTATAGATCTCGGGGGCTATGGCTACACCTTC; CDR3aa: CASSIDLGGYGYTF; d_gene: NA; abundance: many; j_gene: TRBJ1-2; v_gene: TRBV19
CDR3nt: TGTGCCAGCAGTGCGGGGGCGTTCTACAATGAGCAGATCTTC; CDR3aa: CASSAGAFYNEQIF; d_gene: NA; abundance: NA; j_gene: TRBJ2-1; v_gene: TRBV2
CDR3nt: TGCAGTGCTCTTGACCCTCAGAACTATGGCTACACCTTC; CDR3aa: CSALDPQNYGYTF; d_gene: NA; abundance: many; j_gene: TRBJ1-2; v_gene: TRBV20-1
CDR3nt: TGTGCCAGCAGCTCCTCGGGACAGGTCTACAATGAGCAGTTCTTC; CDR3aa: CASSSSGQVYNEQFF; d_gene: TRBD1; abundance: few; j_gene: TRBJ2-1; v_gene: TRBV11-3
CDR3nt: TGTGCCAGCAGCTTAGGGGGAAGACAGCCCCAGCATTTT; CDR3aa: CASSLGGRQPQHF; d_gene: NA; abundance: NA; j_gene: TRBJ1-5; v_gene: TRBV7-2
CDR3nt: TGTGCCAGCAGCTTGCGGAGGGTGAACACCGGGGAGCTGTTTTTT; CDR3aa: CASSLRRVNTGELFF; d_gene: NA; abundance: many; j_gene: TRBJ2-2; v_gene: TRBV5-8
CDR3nt: TGTGCCAGCAGCTCCGGCTACGAGCAGTACTTC; CDR3aa: CASSSGYEQYF; d_gene: NA; abundance: many; j_gene: TRBJ2-7; v_gene: TRBV5-4
CDR3nt: TGTGCCAGCAGACGCCGGGACAGGGCCTCTATAGGCGCCGCTAACGAGCAGTACTTC; CDR3aa: CASRRRDRASIGAANEQYF; d_gene: TRBD1; abundance: many; j_gene: TRBJ2-7; v_gene: TRBV27
CDR3nt: TGTGCCACCAGCAGAGGAAACTACGAGCAGTACTTC; CDR3aa: CATSRGNYEQYF; d_gene: NA; abundance: many; j_gene: TRBJ2-7; v_gene: TRBV15
CDR3nt: TGCAGCGTTGAGGTTGGGACAGTGAACACTGAAGCTTTCTTT; CDR3aa: CSVEVGTVNTEAFF; d_gene: TRBD1; abundance: many; j_gene: TRBJ1-1; v_gene: TRBV29-1
CDR3nt: TGTGCCAGCAGTCCCTGGAGCTCTGGGGCCAACGTCCTGACTTTC; CDR3aa: CASSPWSSGANVLTF; d_gene: NA; abundance: many; j_gene: TRBJ2-6; v_gene: TRBV12-3/TRBV12-4
CDR3nt: TGTGCCACCAGTGATTCCCCTAATGTTCGCGATGAGCAGTTCTTC; CDR3aa: CATSDSPNVRDEQFF; d_gene: NA; abundance: many; j_gene: TRBJ2-1; v_gene: TRBV24-1
CDR3nt: TGTGCCAGCGGCCAGGGGCTCTACGAGCAGTACTTC; CDR3aa: CASGQGLYEQYF; d_gene: NA; abundance: few; j_gene: TRBJ2-7; v_gene: TRBV7-9
CDR3nt: TGCAGTGCTATCGGGACAGGGGTAAGCACTGAAGCTTTCTTT; CDR3aa: CSAIGTGVSTEAFF; d_gene: TRBD1; abundance: NA; j_gene: TRBJ1-1; v_gene: TRBV20-1
CDR3nt: TGTGCCAGCAGTCCCCGGGGCCACAATGAGCAGTTCTTC; CDR3aa: CASSPRGHNEQFF; d_gene: NA; abundance: many; j_gene: TRBJ2-1; v_gene: TRBV12-3/TRBV12-4
CDR3nt: TGCAGTGCTAGAGGGTCTAGCGGGGGTGTTTACTATGAGCAGTTCTTC; CDR3aa: CSARGSSGGVYYEQFF; d_gene: TRBD2; abundance: few; j_gene: TRBJ2-1; v_gene: TRBV20-1
CDR3nt: TGCAGTGCTTATAGCGGCACTACCTACGAGCAGTACTTC; CDR3aa: CSAYSGTTYEQYF; d_gene: NA; abundance: many; j_gene: TRBJ2-7; v_gene: TRBV20-1
CDR3nt: TGTGCCAGCAGCCTCCGAACAGCCTACGAGCAGTACTTC; CDR3aa: CASSLRTAYEQYF; d_gene: NA; abundance: many; j_gene: TRBJ2-7; v_gene: TRBV7-9
CDR3nt: TGTGCCAGCAGCTCTGGACTAGCGGGGGGGCTAGGGCAGTTCTTC; CDR3aa: CASSSGLAGGLGQFF; d_gene: TRBD2; abundance: NA; j_gene: TRBJ2-1; v_gene: TRBV11-2
CDR3nt: TGTGCCAGCAGCCCATTTACGGGGGCCGGTGGGGGAACTGAAGCTTTCTTT; CDR3aa: CASSPFTGAGGGTEAFF; d_gene: NA; abundance: many; j_gene: TRBJ1-1; v_gene: TRBV7-9
CDR3nt: TGTGCCAGCAGTTTCTCGGATTTTGGCTACACCTTC; CDR3aa: CASSFSDFGYTF; d_gene: NA; abundance: many; j_gene: TRBJ1-2; v_gene: TRBV12-3/TRBV12-4
CDR3nt: TGCGCCAGCAGCTTGGCCGACGGGGGAGTCACAGATACGCAGTATTTT; CDR3aa: CASSLADGGVTDTQYF; d_gene: NA; abundance: NA; j_gene: TRBJ2-3; v_gene: TRBV5-1
CDR3nt: TGCGCCAGCAGCTTCTTATCGACAGGGTCCGAGCAGTACTTC; CDR3aa: CASSFLSTGSEQYF; d_gene: TRBD1; abundance: many; j_gene: TRBJ2-7; v_gene: TRBV5-1
CDR3nt: TGTGCCAGCAGCTTAGAGCAGCGGATTAATGAAAAACTGTTTTTT; CDR3aa: CASSLEQRINEKLFF; d_gene: NA; abundance: NA; j_gene: TRBJ1-4; v_gene: TRBV7-6
CDR3nt: TGCAGTGCTAGAGAGGCACAGTACAATCAGCCCCAGCATTTT; CDR3aa: CSAREAQYNQPQHF; d_gene: NA; abundance: large; j_gene: TRBJ1-5; v_gene: TRBV20-1
CDR3nt: TGTGTCAGCAGCTTCTCGGAGAACACTGAAGCTTTCTTT; CDR3aa: CVSSFSENTEAFF; d_gene: NA; abundance: NA; j_gene: TRBJ1-1; v_gene: TRBV11-2
CDR3nt: TGTGCCAGCAGCTTCCCCGCCAGGGGTGAGCAGTTCTTC; CDR3aa: CASSFPARGEQFF; d_gene: NA; abundance: many; j_gene: TRBJ2-1; v_gene: TRBV7-2
CDR3nt: TGTGCCACCAGCAGAGATCAGGGCAGCTTATCCTACGAGCAGTACTTC; CDR3aa: CATSRDQGSLSYEQYF; d_gene: NA; abundance: medium-sized; j_gene: TRBJ2-7; v_gene: TRBV15
CDR3nt: TGTGCCAGCAGTACCCAGGGGACTCAGCCCCAGCATTTT; CDR3aa: CASSTQGTQPQHF; d_gene: NA; abundance: many; j_gene: TRBJ1-5; v_gene: TRBV6-1
CDR3nt: TGTGCCAGCAGAAATTTTGCGGGTCAGCCCCAGCATTTT; CDR3aa: CASRNFAGQPQHF; d_gene: NA; abundance: many; j_gene: TRBJ1-5; v_gene: TRBV6-1
CDR3nt: TGTGCCATCAGTCTCAGTAACGCCGGGGAGCTGTTTTTT; CDR3aa: CAISLSNAGELFF; d_gene: NA; abundance: once; j_gene: TRBJ2-2; v_gene: TRBV6-5
CDR3nt: TGCAGTGCTAGAGACGGGCTCCATCAGCCCCAGCATTTT; CDR3aa: CSARDGLHQPQHF; d_gene: NA; abundance: many; j_gene: TRBJ1-5; v_gene: TRBV20-1
CDR3nt: TGCAGTGCTAGAGATTCTGGGGTGGGGGGGGCTGGAAACACCATATATTTT; CDR3aa: CSARDSGVGGAGNTIYF; d_gene: NA; abundance: NA; j_gene: TRBJ1-3; v_gene: TRBV20-1